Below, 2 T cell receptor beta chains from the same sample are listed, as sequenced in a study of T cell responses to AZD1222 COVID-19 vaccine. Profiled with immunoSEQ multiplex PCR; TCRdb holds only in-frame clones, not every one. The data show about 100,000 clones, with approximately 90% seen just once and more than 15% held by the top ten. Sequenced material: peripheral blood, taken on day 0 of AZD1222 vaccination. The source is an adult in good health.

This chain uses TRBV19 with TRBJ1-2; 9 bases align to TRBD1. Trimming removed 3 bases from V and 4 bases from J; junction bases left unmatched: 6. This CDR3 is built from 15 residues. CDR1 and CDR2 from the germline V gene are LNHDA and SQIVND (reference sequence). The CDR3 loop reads CASSMPGQGRYGYTF. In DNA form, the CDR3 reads TGTGCCAGTAGTATGCCGGGACAGGGTCGCTATGGCTACACCTTC.

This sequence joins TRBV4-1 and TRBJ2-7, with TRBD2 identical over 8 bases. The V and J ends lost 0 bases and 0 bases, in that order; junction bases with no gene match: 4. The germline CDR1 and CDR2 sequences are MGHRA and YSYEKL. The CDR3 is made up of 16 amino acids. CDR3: CASSQDTSGSSYEQYF. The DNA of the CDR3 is TGCGCCAGCAGCCAAGACACTAGCGGAAGCTCCTACGAGCAGTACTTC.